Listed below are T cell receptor beta chains from one sample, sequenced in a study of shared clonotypes between healthy human individuals. Assay: immunoSEQ multiplex PCR; the TCRdb copy retains only in-frame clones and omits some. The sample lists roughly 2.1 million clones; about 93% were seen once. Sequencing input: naive CD8+ T cells from PBMCs. All receptors derive from a man aged 18 to 29 in good health. Some clones in this sample may be carry-over from other donors' samples. The CDR3 runs from the conserved cysteine through the conserved F or W. The D gene is left open where the match is weak. Size is omitted from some rows. Given values are once, few, many or a class for expanded clones.

.,TRBJ1-4,.,TRBV4-3,TGCGCCAGCAGCCAGGCAGGGTCGGCTAATGAAAAACTGTTTTTT,CASSQAGSANEKLFF
TRBD1,TRBJ1-6,.,TRBV4-1,TGCGCCAGCAGCCAAGATTATGTTGACAGGGGGGATTCACCCCTCCACTTT,CASSQDYVDRGDSPLHF
.,TRBJ2-1,.,TRBV10-3,TGTGCCATCAGTGGGGGTAACTCCTACAATGAGCAGTTCTTC,CAISGGNSYNEQFF
.,TRBJ2-1,.,TRBV13,TGTGCCAGCAGCCCGAGAGGGGGATATGAGCAGTTCTTC,CASSPRGGYEQFF
.,TRBJ1-1,.,TRBV15,TGTGCCACCACCCGGGGTATGAACACTGAAGCTTTCTTT,CATTRGMNTEAFF
.,TRBJ2-5,.,TRBV9,TGTGCCAGCAGCGTAGGAGCACAAACCCAAGAGACCCAGTACTTC,CASSVGAQTQETQYF
TRBD2,TRBJ2-1,.,TRBV14,TGTGCCAGCAGCCAAGCTCCTAGCGGGACCGAGCGTGGGCAGTTCTTC,CASSQAPSGTERGQFF
.,TRBJ2-1,.,TRBV2,TGTGCCAGCACTGGGCCGGGGGTATCCTACAATGAGCAGTTCTTC,CASTGPGVSYNEQFF
TRBD1,TRBJ2-2,.,TRBV10-1,TGCGCCAGCAGTGATCCACGGACAGGGAACACCGGGGAGCTGTTTTTT,CASSDPRTGNTGELFF
TRBD2,TRBJ2-5,.,TRBV2,TGTGCCAGCAGTGATGGGGTACTAGCGGGAGTAGAAGAGACCCAGTACTTC,CASSDGVLAGVEETQYF
.,TRBJ1-4,.,TRBV19,TGTGCCAGTAGTATAGGGGGACTGGTTGGTGAAAAACTGTTTTTT,CASSIGGLVGEKLFF
.,TRBJ1-2,.,TRBV9,TGTGCCAGCAGCGTAGCCCCGGCAGGGGATAACTATGGCTACACCTTC,CASSVAPAGDNYGYTF
TRBD2,TRBJ2-1,.,TRBV27,TGTGCCAGCAGTTTAGGTGGGGGGGCCTACAATGAGCAGTTCTTC,CASSLGGGAYNEQFF
TRBD1,TRBJ1-1,few,TRBV10-3,TGTGCCATCAGCCACCCAGGGGGCAACACTGAAGCTTTCTTT,CAISHPGGNTEAFF
.,TRBJ2-3,.,TRBV5-1,TGCGCCAGCAGCTTGGTTCGCCTAGGTGGGACAGATACGCAGTATTTT,CASSLVRLGGTDTQYF
TRBD2,TRBJ2-3,.,TRBV11-3,TGTGCCAGCAGCCTGGGGGCGGGAGGGCCGGATACGCAGTATTTT,CASSLGAGGPDTQYF
.,TRBJ2-2,.,TRBV7-8,TGTGCCAGCAGCTTAAACCTTAGCGGGGAGCTGTTTTTT,CASSLNLSGELFF
.,TRBJ1-1,.,TRBV7-9,TGTGCCAGCAGCTCGGGGTCATGGAAGGGGACTGAAGCTTTCTTT,CASSSGSWKGTEAFF
TRBD1,TRBJ2-1,.,TRBV30,TGTGCCTGGGAGAGCCCCTGGACAGGGGAGGCCAATGAGCAGTTCTTC,CAWESPWTGEANEQFF
.,TRBJ1-4,.,TRBV15,TGTGCCACCAGCGCCGACAGATCAACTAATGAAAAACTGTTTTTT,CATSADRSTNEKLFF
.,TRBJ1-4,once,TRBV13,TGTGCCAGCAGCTTAGTGGCCACAGGGCCTCGTGAAAAACTGTTTTTT,CASSLVATGPREKLFF
.,TRBJ1-2,few,TRBV5-1,TGCGCCAGCAGCTTCCCGGGCTACACCTTC,CASSFPGYTF
.,TRBJ1-1,.,TRBV10-3,TGTGCCATCATCGGAAAGGACACTGAAGCTTTCTTT,CAIIGKDTEAFF
TRBD1,TRBJ1-2,.,TRBV7-9,TGTGCCAGCAGCCCGGGACAGGGGTCTTTGTATGGCTACACCTTC,CASSPGQGSLYGYTF
.,TRBJ1-1,few,TRBV19,TGTGCCAGTATGTCGGGGATGAACACTGAAGCTTTCTTT,CASMSGMNTEAFF
.,TRBJ2-3,.,TRBV27,TGTGCCAGCAGTGCCACAGATACGCAGTATTTT,CASSATDTQYF
.,TRBJ2-1,.,TRBV27,TGTGCCAGCAGTCCCCTATCCCTCTACAATGAGCAGTTCTTC,CASSPLSLYNEQFF
.,TRBJ2-1,.,TRBV7-9,TGTGCCAGCAGCTTAGCCGGGCGAAGCTCCTACAATGAGCAGTTCTTC,CASSLAGRSSYNEQFF
.,TRBJ2-1,.,TRBV19,TGTGCCAGTAGTATCGGCGCGGACTACAATGAGCAGTTCTTC,CASSIGADYNEQFF
TRBD1,TRBJ1-4,once,TRBV15,TGTGCCACCAGCTACGGACAGGGGATGGAAAAACTGTTTTTT,CATSYGQGMEKLFF
.,TRBJ2-2,.,TRBV29-1,TGCAGCGTTGGGCACTTCCAACCCGCGAACACCGGGGAGCTGTTTTTT,CSVGHFQPANTGELFF
TRBD1,TRBJ1-5,.,TRBV19,TGTGCCAGTAGTAGGACAGGGGTTGTACAGCCCCAGCATTTT,CASSRTGVVQPQHF